This passage covers 30 T cell receptor beta chains from one sample sequenced in a study of neurological immune-mediated disorders. Each CDR3 protein gets one entry after TCRdb re-called the 5' RACE reads with MiXCR. This sample has tens of thousands of distinct CDR3 sequences, with around 3.9% found just once. What was sequenced was PBMCs. Receptors originate from a man aged 25-45 years with multiple sclerosis.

This clonotype was detected many times. This rearrangement joins TRBV15 to TRBJ2-7; no clear D. The V gene's germline CDR1 is LNHNV and CDR2 YYDKDF (reference sequence). V was trimmed by 1 base and J by 1 base, leaving 14 bases between them. The CDR3 extends over 16 amino acids. The CDR3 nucleotides read TGTGCCACCAGCAGAGGCGTCGGAATTACATCCTACGAGCAGTACTTC. Its protein is CATSRGVGITSYEQYF.

This clonotype was observed a handful of times. The conserved final phenylalanine or tryptophan is absent from the CDR3, which likely points to a read error. The CDR3 protein is CASSPGRSTDTQYV. The CDR3 DNA reads as TGTGCCAGCAGCCCGGGACGCAGCACAGATACGCAGTATGTT. V usage is TRBV7-2 and J usage is TRBJ2-3, with D perhaps TRBD1 or TRBD2 (5 bases each). Trimming removed 5 bases from V and 0 bases from J, with 9 bases in between. The CDR3 spans 14 residues. In germline, CDR1 is SGHTA, CDR2 FQGNSA.

The table lists this clonotype with many counts. Compared with germline, one end of the junction differs, possibly owing to a read error. The gene calls are TRBV2 and TRBJ2-7, with 7 bases matching TRBD2. CDR3 size: 16 residues. Germline CDR1 and CDR2: SNHLY and FYNNEI. CDR3 nucleotides: TGTGCCAGCAGTGAAGCCCCCTTAGGGGACTATTACGAGCGGTACTTC. This translates into CASSEAPLGDYYERYF. Using reference TRBV2 and TRBJ2-7 for the parts outside the CDR3, the full variable domain is EPEVTQTPSHQVTQMGQEVILRCVPISNHLYFYWYRQILGQKVEFLVSFYNNEISEKSEIFDDQFSVERPDGSNFTLKIRSTKLEDSAMYFCASSEAPLGDYYERYFGPGTRLTVT.

This clonotype came up many times. The CDR3 sequence is CASSLYGTTNEKLFF. The DNA of the CDR3 is TGCGCCAGCAGCTTGTACGGGACAACTAATGAAAAACTGTTTTTT. V usage is TRBV5-1 and J usage is TRBJ1-4; D remains ambiguous. Germline lookup yields CDR1 SGHRS and CDR2 YFSETQ. The CDR3 spans 15 residues. Trimming took 1 base from V and 0 from J, leaving 7 bases between them.

The chain has TRBV29-1 and TRBJ1-2, with TRBD1 identical over 7 bases. The V and J ends lost 4 bases and 7 bases, in that order; junction bases with no gene match: 24. CDR3 length equals 18 residues. Germline V gene lookup returns CDR1 SQVTM and CDR2 ANQGSEA. CDR3 in amino acids: CSVGEGASGQELRGGYTF. CDR3 bases: TGCAGCGTTGGTGAGGGGGCCTCTGGACAGGAATTGAGAGGTGGCTACACCTTC.

This clonotype has ten or more counts. The chain joins TRBV12-3 or TRBV12-4 to TRBJ1-2, with unresolved D. V shed 6 bases and J shed 4 bases, with 15 bases lying between them. There are 14 residues in the CDR3. DNA of the CDR3: TGTGCCAGCAGGAACTCTGACGGCGCCTATGGCTACACCTTC. Its translation: CASRNSDGAYGYTF.

This clonotype occurred many times. The V gene is TRBV14, the J gene TRBJ2-7; a possible D gene is TRBD1 (6 bases). Trimming took off 4 bases at V and 7 bases at J, with 17 bases between the two ends. The CDR3 covers 14 residues. Germline V gene data show CDR1 as SGHDN and CDR2 as FVKESK. The CDR3 reads CASSRQGHLGEQYF. The DNA for the CDR3 is TGTGCCAGCAGCCGTCAGGGACACCTGGGAGAGCAGTACTTC.

In its sample, this clonotype was seen many times. The V gene is TRBV7-9, the J gene TRBJ2-1, with 10 bases identical to TRBD2. Germline V gene lookup returns CDR1 SEHNR and CDR2 FQNEAQ (reference sequence). V was clipped by 1 base and J by 5 bases; unmatched bases: 2. The CDR3 runs to 15 residues. The chain's CDR3 is CASSLVLAGNNEQFF. The CDR3 DNA reads as TGTGCCAGCAGCTTAGTACTAGCGGGGAACAATGAGCAGTTCTTC. Variable domain in full (rest from reference TRBV7-9 and TRBJ2-1): DTGVSQNPRHKITKRGQNVTFRCDPISEHNRLYWYRQTLGQGPEFLTYFQNEAQLEKSRLLSDRFSAERPKGSFSTLEIQRTEQGDSAMYLCASSLVLAGNNEQFFGPGTRLTVL.

The table lists this clonotype with many counts. The chain links TRBV7-4 to TRBJ2-7; 9 bases are a match to TRBD1. CDR1 and CDR2 (germline): SGHVT, SQSDAQ. The CDR3 is 13 amino acids. After removal of 11 bases from V and 3 bases from J, the junction contained 8 bases not matched to a gene. This CDR3 reads CAVYGTGNYEQYF. For the CDR3, the DNA is TGTGCCGTTTACGGGACAGGGAACTACGAGCAGTACTTC.

This clonotype has at least ten counts. The rearrangement links TRBV5-1 to TRBJ2-6, with no clear D. The CDR3 sequence is 15 residues long. V shed 4 bases and J shed 2 bases, with 10 bases lying between them. Germline values: CDR1 SGHRS, CDR2 YFSETQ. The CDR3 loop reads CASSPTPPGANVLTF. CDR3 coding DNA: TGCGCCAGCAGCCCTACTCCCCCTGGGGCCAACGTCCTGACTTTC.

This clonotype was seen a few times. The gene calls are TRBV20-1 and TRBJ2-5, with 12 bases fitting TRBD2. Trimming took 4 bases from V and 2 from J; bases not matched to a gene: 8. CDR3 length: 16 amino acids. Germline V lookup: CDR1 DFQATT, CDR2 SNEGSKA (reference sequence). The CDR3 sequence: CSAKRGTSGQQETQYF. CDR3 bases: TGCAGTGCTAAGAGGGGGACTAGCGGGCAACAAGAGACCCAGTACTTC.

This clonotype occurred many times. The chain employs TRBV2 and TRBJ2-5, with 8 bases lining up with TRBD1. The CDR3 totals 12 residues. Looked up from germline, CDR1 is SNHLY and CDR2 is FYNNEI. V lost 8 bases to trimming and J lost 5 bases; unmatched junction nucleotides: 4. This CDR3 is CASQGAGETQYF. In DNA form, the CDR3 reads TGTGCCAGCCAGGGGGCAGGGGAGACCCAGTACTTC.

This clonotype showed up many times. One end of the junction is discordant with germline, which a read error may explain. The chain couples TRBV20-1 to TRBJ2-1; D unclear. The V gene's germline CDR1 is DFQATT and CDR2 SNEGSKA (reference sequence). This CDR3 is 14 amino acids long. Here the CDR3 reads CSARDGTSDNEQFF. The CDR3 DNA follows: TGCAGTGCTAGAGATGGAACCTCCGACAATGAGCAGTTCTTC.

This clonotype was counted ten times or more. The chain combines TRBV29-1 with TRBJ1-2; D unclear. The V and J ends lost 4 bases and 8 bases respectively, with 8 bases between them. CDR1 is SQVTM, CDR2 ANQGSEA, per germline. There are 10 residues in the CDR3. The CDR3 DNA reads as TGCAGCGTTGGCGCGGAAGGCTACACCTTC. Its protein is CSVGAEGYTF. Drawing the rest from reference TRBV29-1 and TRBJ1-2, the complete variable domain is SAVISQKPSRDICQRGTSLTIQCQVDSQVTMMFWYRQQPGQSLTLIATANQGSEATYESGFVIDKFPISRPNLTFSTLTVSNMSPEDSSIYLCSVGAEGYTFGSGTRLTVV.

This clonotype was recorded many times. This chain links TRBV27 with TRBJ2-7; D possibly uses TRBD1 or TRBD2 (5 bases each). Trimming cost V 6 bases and J 3 bases, with 12 bases left between them. Germline V lookup: CDR1 MNHEY, CDR2 SMNVEV (reference sequence). This CDR3 is built from 13 residues. Here the CDR3 DNA reads TGTGCCAGCAGAAGGGACGGCTACTACGAGCAGTACTTC. Its protein is CASRRDGYYEQYF.

This clonotype was counted many times. V and J are TRBV5-6 and TRBJ2-6; D perhaps matches TRBD1 (6 bases). The CDR3 has 16 amino acids. Germline CDR1 SGHDT, CDR2 YYEEEE. V was trimmed by 5 bases and J by 3 bases, leaving 15 bases between them. The CDR3 protein is CASSSDPGVGANVLTF. DNA for the CDR3: TGTGCCAGCAGTTCTGATCCAGGGGTTGGGGCCAACGTCCTGACTTTC.

This clonotype was seen many times. The chain carries TRBV11-2 and TRBJ2-1; D remains unclear. The V gene lost 5 bases and the J gene lost 9 bases, with 11 bases spanning the gap. This CDR3 is 12 amino acids long. Looked up from germline, CDR1 is SGHAT and CDR2 is FQNNGV. The CDR3 nucleotides read TGTGCCAGCAGCCCCCCGGGTAGTGAGCAGTTCTTC. Translation gives CASSPPGSEQFF. The variable domain in full, completed from reference TRBV11-2 and TRBJ2-1, reads EAGVAQSPRYKIIEKRQSVAFWCNPISGHATLYWYQQILGQGPKLLIQFQNNGVVDDSQLPKDRFSAERLKGVDSTLKIQPAKLEDSAVYLCASSPPGSEQFFGPGTRLTVL.

V is TRBV7-8 and J is TRBJ2-7; D might be TRBD1 (5 bases). This CDR3 comprises 15 residues. In germline, CDR1 is SGHVS, CDR2 FQNEAQ. V was clipped by 5 bases and J by 3 bases, with 17 bases between them. The CDR3 bases are TGTGCCAGCAGCCCTATGGTAGGGGCGAGCTACGAGCAGTACTTC. It translates to CASSPMVGASYEQYF.

This clonotype was detected only a few times. The V and J genes are TRBV4-3 and TRBJ2-1; tentative D call: TRBD2 (5 bases). The CDR3 runs 14 residues. Trimming removed 4 bases from V and 4 bases from J, with 11 bases in between. CDR1 LGHNA and CDR2 YSLEER come from the germline V gene. For the CDR3, the DNA is TGCGCCAGCAGCCGAACGGGAAAATACAATGAGCAGTTCTTC. Its translation is CASSRTGKYNEQFF.

This chain connects TRBV12-3 or TRBV12-4 to TRBJ2-7; D is tentatively TRBD1 or TRBD2 (5 bases each). Trimming removed 3 bases at V and 6 bases at J, with 9 bases between. CDR3 length equals 12 residues. CDR3 amino acids: CASSFPGLEQYF. CDR3 bases: TGTGCCAGCAGTTTCCCGGGGCTCGAGCAGTACTTC.

This clonotype was seen repeatedly, ten times or more. This chain uses TRBV6-5 with TRBJ1-6; possible D gene TRBD1, 5 bases. V lost 4 bases to trimming and J lost 11 bases, with 15 bases between them. CDR3 length: 14 residues. Germline V gene data show CDR1 as MNHEY and CDR2 as SVGAGI. The CDR3 sequence: CASSSSRWGAPLHF. The CDR3, as DNA: TGTGCCAGCAGTTCGTCCCGGTGGGGGGCACCCCTCCACTTT.

This clonotype was observed at least ten times. This rearrangement joins TRBV15 to TRBJ2-7, with 8 bases identical to TRBD1. This CDR3 is 13 amino acids long. Germline CDR1 is LNHNV and CDR2 is YYDKDF (reference sequence). Losses at the gene ends were 7 bases for V and 6 bases for J; bases not matched to a gene: 8. CDR3 amino acids: CATTGQGSREQYF. CDR3 bases: TGTGCCACCACTGGACAGGGATCGCGCGAGCAGTACTTC.

This clonotype has ten or more counts. CDR3 sequence: CASSSQGGSYNEQFF. The CDR3 nucleotides are TGTGCCAGCAGCTCGCAGGGGGGATCTTACAATGAGCAGTTCTTC. The chain carries TRBV12-3 or TRBV12-4 and TRBJ2-1, with a tentative D call TRBD1 (7 bases). CDR3 length equals 15 residues. Trimming took 6 bases from V and 4 from J, leaving 16 bases between them.

The table lists this clonotype with many counts. The chain links TRBV7-9 to TRBJ1-1; no clear D. CDR1 SEHNR and CDR2 FQNEAQ come from the germline V gene (reference sequence). V was clipped by 4 bases and J by 5 bases, with 14 bases between them. The CDR3 runs to 14 residues. The CDR3 coding sequence is TGTGCCAGCAGCTCCCCGGAGGACTATACTGAAGCTTTCTTT. Translating gives CASSSPEDYTEAFF.

Concerning this clonotype itself: A junction end diverges from the germline sequence, so it may reflect a read error. V and J are TRBV4-3 and TRBJ2-3, with 9 bases fitting TRBD2. Germline values: CDR1 LGHNA, CDR2 YSLEER. CDR3 length: 14 amino acids. The CDR3 nucleotides are TGCGCTAGCAGTGGCGGGGGGGTCCGTGATACGCAGTATTTT. As protein: CASSGGGVRDTQYF.

This clonotype was picked up many times. This chain links TRBV10-3 with TRBJ1-2, with D unresolved. The germline CDR1 and CDR2 sequences are ENHRY and SYGVKD. This CDR3 comprises 14 residues. V was pared by 8 bases and J by 5 bases, with 18 bases between. The CDR3 DNA is TGTGCCATCGCCTCTGGGATGGGAAGATATGGCTACACCTTC. Residues: CAIASGMGRYGYTF.

This clonotype was counted many times. The rearrangement joins TRBV15 to TRBJ1-2; a weak D match, TRBD1 (5 bases). Germline V gene lookup returns CDR1 LNHNV and CDR2 YYDKDF (reference sequence). Trimming stripped 0 bases from V and 6 bases from J, with 11 bases between. The CDR3 has 14 amino acids. The CDR3 DNA reads TGTGCCACCAGCAGAGATGGCAGGGTGGATGGCTACACCTTC. Protein product: CATSRDGRVDGYTF.

This clonotype was observed at least ten times. The V gene is TRBV27, the J gene TRBJ1-5, with D hard to call. CDR3 length equals 13 residues. Germline CDR1 reads MNHEY; CDR2 reads SMNVEV (reference sequence). V was clipped by 5 bases and J by 2 bases, with 7 bases between them. CDR3 coding DNA: TGTGCCAGCAGTCTGCGTGGCAATCAGCCCCAGCATTTT. It encodes CASSLRGNQPQHF.

This chain links TRBV7-2 with TRBJ2-7; D gene uncertain. Germline values: CDR1 SGHTA, CDR2 FQGNSA. The CDR3 has 12 amino acids. The V and J ends lost 3 bases and 3 bases respectively, with 6 bases between them. In nucleotides, the CDR3 is TGTGCCAGCAGCTTTATCCTCTACGAGCAGTACTTC. It translates to CASSFILYEQYF.

This clonotype has ten or more counts. The rearrangement links TRBV20-1 to TRBJ2-5, with 10 bases aligning to TRBD2. CDR1 and CDR2 from the germline V gene are DFQATT and SNEGSKA (reference sequence). The CDR3 runs 18 residues. With 3 bases clipped from V and 1 base from J, the junction kept 14 bases outside the gene matches. The CDR3 loop reads CSARSGTSARGPQETQYF. CDR3 DNA sequence: TGCAGTGCTAGGTCCGGGACTAGCGCTAGGGGACCCCAAGAGACCCAGTACTTC.